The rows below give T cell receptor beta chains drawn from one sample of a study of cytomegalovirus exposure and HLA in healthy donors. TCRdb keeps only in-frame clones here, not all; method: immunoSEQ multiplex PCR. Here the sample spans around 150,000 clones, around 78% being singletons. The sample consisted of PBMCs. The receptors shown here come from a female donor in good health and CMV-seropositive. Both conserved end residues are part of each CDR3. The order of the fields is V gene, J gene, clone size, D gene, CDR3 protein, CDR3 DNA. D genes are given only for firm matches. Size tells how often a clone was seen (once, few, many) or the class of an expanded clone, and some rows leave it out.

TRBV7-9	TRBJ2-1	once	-	CASSRTGSRSYNEQFF	TGTGCCAGCAGCAGAACAGGGTCTCGGTCCTACAATGAGCAGTTCTTC
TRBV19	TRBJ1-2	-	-	CASSMAVYGYTF	TGTGCCAGTAGTATGGCTGTGTATGGCTACACCTTC
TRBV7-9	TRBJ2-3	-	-	CASSLVAGGSTDTQYF	TGTGCCAGCAGCTTAGTAGCCGGGGGAAGCACAGATACGCAGTATTTT
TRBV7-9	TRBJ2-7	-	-	CSSSPPTRNELYF	TGTTCCAGCAGCCCACCGACTAGAAACGAACTGTACTTC
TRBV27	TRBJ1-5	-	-	CASSLSRVYSNQPQHF	TGTGCCAGCAGTTTATCTCGTGTGTATAGCAATCAGCCCCAGCATTTT
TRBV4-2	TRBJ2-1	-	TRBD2	CASSQGGGTYNEQFF	TGTGCCAGCAGCCAAGGGGGAGGGACCTACAATGAGCAGTTCTTC
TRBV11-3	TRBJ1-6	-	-	CASSFFQIYNSPLHF	TGTGCCAGCAGCTTCTTCCAGATCTATAATTCACCCCTCCACTTT
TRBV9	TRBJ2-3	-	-	CASSVDGKDTQYF	TGTGCCAGCAGCGTAGACGGGAAGGATACGCAGTATTTT
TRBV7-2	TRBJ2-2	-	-	CASSLITTTGELFF	TGTGCCAGCAGCTTAATAACGACAACCGGGGAGCTGTTTTTT
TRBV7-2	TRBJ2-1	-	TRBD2	CASSLATYGTSGRINEQFF	TGTGCCAGCAGCTTAGCGACATATGGGACTAGCGGGAGGATAAATGAGCAGTTCTTC
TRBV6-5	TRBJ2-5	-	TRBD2	CASSYQAGGMETQYF	TGTGCCAGCAGTTACCAAGCGGGGGGGATGGAGACCCAGTACTTC
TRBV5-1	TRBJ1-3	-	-	CASSLDSSGNTIYF	TGCGCCAGCAGCTTGGACAGCTCTGGAAACACCATATATTTT
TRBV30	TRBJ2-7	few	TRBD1	CAWSVRGQGYRWAYEQYF	TGTGCCTGGAGTGTACGGGGACAGGGGTACAGATGGGCCTACGAGCAGTACTTC
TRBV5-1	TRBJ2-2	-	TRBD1	CASRRGQAANTGELFF	TGCGCCAGCAGGCGGGGACAGGCCGCGAACACCGGGGAGCTGTTTTTT
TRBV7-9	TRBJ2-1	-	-	CSSSWDFGEQFF	TGTTCCAGCAGTTGGGACTTCGGTGAGCAGTTCTTC
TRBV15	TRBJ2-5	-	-	CATSRDLVETQYF	TGTGCCACCAGCAGAGACCTCGTTGAGACCCAGTACTTC
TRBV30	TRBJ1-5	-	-	CAWSGWGGNQPQHF	TGTGCCTGGAGTGGATGGGGGGGCAATCAGCCCCAGCATTTT
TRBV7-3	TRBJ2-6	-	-	CASSLTGQAYSGANVLTF	TGTGCCAGCAGCTTAACGGGGCAAGCTTACTCTGGGGCCAACGTCCTGACTTTC
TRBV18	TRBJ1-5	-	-	CASSLDRLGNQPQHF	TGTGCCAGCTCTCTTGACAGGCTGGGCAATCAGCCCCAGCATTTT
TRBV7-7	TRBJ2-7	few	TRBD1	CASSQGQGGEQYF	TGTGCCAGCAGCCAAGGACAGGGGGGAGAGCAGTACTTC
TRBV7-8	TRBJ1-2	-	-	CASSFRENYGYTF	TGTGCCAGCAGCTTCCGGGAGAACTATGGCTACACCTTC
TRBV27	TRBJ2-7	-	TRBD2	CASSRLAGGYEQYF	TGTGCCAGCAGTCGACTAGCGGGGGGGTACGAGCAGTACTTC
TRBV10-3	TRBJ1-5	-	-	CAITDNSNQPQHF	TGTGCCATCACTGATAATAGCAATCAGCCCCAGCATTTT
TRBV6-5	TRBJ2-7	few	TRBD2	CASSYSLAGGREQYF	TGTGCCAGCAGTTACTCGCTAGCGGGAGGGCGCGAGCAGTACTTC